The entry that follows covers one T cell receptor beta chain sequence. The clone's antigen remains unknown. Qualities for individual bases were not recorded, and no much larger clone is one base off. Looking up the germline V gene yields CDR1 SGHVS and CDR2 FNYEAQ. The cysteine opens and the phenylalanine closes a CDR3 of 14 amino acids. Just CDR3 DNA is preserved here, 42 bases in frame from base 1. V is pared back by 5 bases and J by 4 bases, with 15 bases lying between the germline termini. TCR beta repertoires were profiled from peripheral blood of over 10 young patients with multiple sclerosis to demonstrate the VDJtools post-analysis software. Multiple sclerosis patients were children and adolescents aged about 6 to 15 years. The data are from a study of post-analysis software for immune sequencing data (dated by TCRdb to about 2015). About the full investigation: Relapsing-remitting, secondary progressive and progressive-relapsing multiple sclerosis were recorded as disease courses, and subtype annotation was lacking for some patients. The patient repertoires were compared against 11 previously published healthy control repertoires obtained from donors aged roughly 6 to 28 years. A subset of samples was prepared in parallel using single-end sample barcoding, then pooled and co-amplified after Illumina adapter ligation.

The study at large found these results: Multiple sclerosis patients had significantly lower normalized Chao1 diversity than controls, a result that suggests substantial peripheral T-cell clonal expansion. The control group was slightly older than the multiple sclerosis patient group. Direct clustering with F measure showed strong co-clustering of samples prepared in the same batch, prompting a batch-effect correction. A few TRBV segments, including TRBV5-6, TRBV5-1 and TRBV20-1, were significantly more frequent in patients than controls.

The library was produced with PCR. The reads were generated on an Illumina HiSeq 2500. Unique molecular identifiers were incorporated into TCR beta cDNA libraries to reduce PCR and sequencing biases. Some 500,000 cDNA molecules were obtained for every 1 to 10 million input T cells, so each molecule roughly corresponded to one T cell. The patient libraries were prepared and sequenced with the same protocol used for the earlier healthy control dataset. Within a given batch, samples were prepared together, multiplexed and sequenced on the same HiSeq lane. On the authors' methods: Raw barcoded reads were processed with MIGEC, discarding single-read molecular identifier groups before consensus assembly and CDR3 extraction. VDJtools was used for post-analysis of the clonotype tables, and diversity was normalized by down-sampling every dataset to the size of the smallest sample. To correct batch-related cross-sample contamination, repertoire overlap clustering matched CDR3 amino acid sequences but not nucleotide sequences. TCRdb trimmed public reads at Q25 via fastp, called clones via MiXCR and kept in-frame beta chains. Rows are unified per CDR3 protein, each entry keeping the most common DNA and genes. TCRdb's processing, not the authors' own work, is the source of the V and J calls. For this sample the table gives hundreds of thousands of distinct CDR3 sequences, of which approximately 37% were detected only once. The ten largest account for less than 10% of the sample.

The receptor chain draws on TRBV7-6 and TRBJ2-7, and TRBD1 may be the D gene, going by 5 matching bases. Input material: blood. This TCR derives from a girl aged 2-10 years with multiple sclerosis. The CDR3 protein sequence reads: CASSGRVFPYEQYF. Read as DNA, the sequence is TGTGCCAGCAGCGGCAGGGTCTTCCCTTACGAGCAGTACTTC.